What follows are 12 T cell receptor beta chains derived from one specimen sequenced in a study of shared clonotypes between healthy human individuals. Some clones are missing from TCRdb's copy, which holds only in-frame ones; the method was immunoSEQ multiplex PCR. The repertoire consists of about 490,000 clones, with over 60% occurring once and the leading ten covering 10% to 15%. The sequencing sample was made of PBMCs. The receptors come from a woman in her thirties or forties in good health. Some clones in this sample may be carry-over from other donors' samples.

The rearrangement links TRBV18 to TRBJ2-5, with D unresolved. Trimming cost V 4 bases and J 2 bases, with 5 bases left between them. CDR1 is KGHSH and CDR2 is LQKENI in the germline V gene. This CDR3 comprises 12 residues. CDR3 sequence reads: CASSREQETQYF. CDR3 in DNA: TGTGCCAGCTCACGAGAACAAGAGACCCAGTACTTC. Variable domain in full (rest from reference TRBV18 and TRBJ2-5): NAGVMQNPRHLVRRRGQEARLRCSPMKGHSHVYWYRQLPEEGLKFMVYLQKENIIDESGMPKERFSAEFPKEGPSILRIQQVVRGDSAAYFCASSREQETQYFGPGTRLLVL.

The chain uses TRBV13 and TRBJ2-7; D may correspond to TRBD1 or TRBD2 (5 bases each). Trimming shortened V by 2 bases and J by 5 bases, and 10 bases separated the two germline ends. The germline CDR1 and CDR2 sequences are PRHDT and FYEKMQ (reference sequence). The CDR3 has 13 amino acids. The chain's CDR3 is CASSLRGANEQYF. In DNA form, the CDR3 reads TGTGCCAGCAGCTTACGAGGGGCTAACGAGCAGTACTTC. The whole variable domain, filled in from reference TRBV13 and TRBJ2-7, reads AAGVIQSPRHLIKEKRETATLKCYPIPRHDTVYWYQQGPGQDPQFLISFYEKMQSDKGSIPDRFSAQQFSDYHSELNMSSLELGDSALYFCASSLRGANEQYFGPGTRLTVT.

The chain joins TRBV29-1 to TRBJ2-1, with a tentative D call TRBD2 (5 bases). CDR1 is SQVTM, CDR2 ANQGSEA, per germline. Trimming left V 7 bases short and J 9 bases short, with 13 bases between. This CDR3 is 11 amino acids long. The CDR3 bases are TGCAGCGCCGGTTGGGAGATTGAGCAGTTCTTC. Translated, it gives CSAGWEIEQFF.

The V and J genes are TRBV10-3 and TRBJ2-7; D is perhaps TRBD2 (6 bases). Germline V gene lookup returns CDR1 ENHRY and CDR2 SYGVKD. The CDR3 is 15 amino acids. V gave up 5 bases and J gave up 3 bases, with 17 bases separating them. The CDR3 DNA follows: TGTGCCATCAGTAAAAACCGGGACTCAGGCTACGAGCAGTACTTC. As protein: CAISKNRDSGYEQYF.

The CDR3 sequence: CAWSNPGQGRNEQFF. The DNA for the CDR3 is TGTGCCTGGAGCAATCCTGGACAGGGGAGAAATGAGCAGTTCTTC. The chain combines TRBV30 with TRBJ2-1, with 9 positions matching TRBD1. Germline trimming cut 3 bases from V and 7 bases from J; bases unmatched to any gene: 10. The CDR3 is 15 amino acids. CDR1 and CDR2 from the germline V gene are GTSNPN and SVGIG (reference sequence).

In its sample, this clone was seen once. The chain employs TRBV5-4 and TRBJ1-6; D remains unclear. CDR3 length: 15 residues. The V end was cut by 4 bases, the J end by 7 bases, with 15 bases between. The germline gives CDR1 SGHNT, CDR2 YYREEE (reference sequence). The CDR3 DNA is TGTGCCAGCAGCGCCGATCTGCGGAAGAATTCACCCCTCCACTTT. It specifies CASSADLRKNSPLHF.

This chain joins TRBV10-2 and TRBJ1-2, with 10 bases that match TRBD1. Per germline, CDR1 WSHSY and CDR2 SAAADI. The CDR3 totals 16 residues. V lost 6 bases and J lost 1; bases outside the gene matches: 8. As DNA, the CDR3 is TGCGCCAGCAGAGGACAGGGGGAACAGGATAACTATGGCTACACCTTC. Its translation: CASRGQGEQDNYGYTF.

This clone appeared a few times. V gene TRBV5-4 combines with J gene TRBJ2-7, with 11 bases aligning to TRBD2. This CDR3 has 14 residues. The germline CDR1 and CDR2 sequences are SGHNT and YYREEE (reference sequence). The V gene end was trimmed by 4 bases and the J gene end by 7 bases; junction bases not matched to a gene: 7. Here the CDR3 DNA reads TGTGCCAGCAGCGTTAGCGGGAGGGCGGGTGAGCAGTACTTC. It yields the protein CASSVSGRAGEQYF. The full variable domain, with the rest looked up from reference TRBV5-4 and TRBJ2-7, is ETGVTQSPTHLIKTRGQQVTLRCSSQSGHNTVSWYQQALGQGPQFIFQYYREEENGRGNFPPRFSGLQFPNYSSELNVNALELDDSALYLCASSVSGRAGEQYFGPGTRLTVT.

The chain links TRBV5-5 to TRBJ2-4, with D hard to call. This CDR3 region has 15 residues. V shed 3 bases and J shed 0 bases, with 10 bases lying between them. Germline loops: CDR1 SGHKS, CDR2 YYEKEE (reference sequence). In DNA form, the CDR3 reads TGTGCCAGCAGCTCCCTTAGGGAAGCCAAAAACATTCAGTACTTC. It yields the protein CASSSLREAKNIQYF.

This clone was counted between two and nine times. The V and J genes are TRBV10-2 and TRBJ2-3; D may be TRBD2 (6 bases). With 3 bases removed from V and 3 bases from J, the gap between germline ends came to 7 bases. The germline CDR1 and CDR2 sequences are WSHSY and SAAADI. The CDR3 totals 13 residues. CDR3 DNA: TGCGCCAGCAGTGACGGGGGAACAGATACGCAGTATTTT. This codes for CASSDGGTDTQYF.

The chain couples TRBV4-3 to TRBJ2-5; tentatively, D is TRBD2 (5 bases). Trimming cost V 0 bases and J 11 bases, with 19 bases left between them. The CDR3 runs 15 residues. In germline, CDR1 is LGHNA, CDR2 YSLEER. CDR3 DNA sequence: TGCGCCAGCAGCCAAGACGCAGGTTTCTCTTGGGAGCAGTACTTC. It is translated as CASSQDAGFSWEQYF.

The CDR3 region is CASSITGGDTEAFF. The CDR3 nucleotides are TGTGCCAGTAGTATTACGGGCGGAGACACTGAAGCTTTCTTT. The chain links TRBV19 to TRBJ1-1, with D unclear. This CDR3 comprises 14 residues. V lost 3 bases and J 3 bases, leaving 11 bases between the germline ends. The germline V gene encodes CDR1 LNHDA and CDR2 SQIVND (reference sequence). The full variable domain, its missing parts supplied by reference TRBV19 and TRBJ1-1, is DGGITQSPKYLFRKEGQNVTLSCEQNLNHDAMYWYRQDPGQGLRLIYYSQIVNDFQKGDIAEGYSVSREKKESFPLTVTSAQKNPTAFYLCASSITGGDTEAFFGQGTRLTVV.